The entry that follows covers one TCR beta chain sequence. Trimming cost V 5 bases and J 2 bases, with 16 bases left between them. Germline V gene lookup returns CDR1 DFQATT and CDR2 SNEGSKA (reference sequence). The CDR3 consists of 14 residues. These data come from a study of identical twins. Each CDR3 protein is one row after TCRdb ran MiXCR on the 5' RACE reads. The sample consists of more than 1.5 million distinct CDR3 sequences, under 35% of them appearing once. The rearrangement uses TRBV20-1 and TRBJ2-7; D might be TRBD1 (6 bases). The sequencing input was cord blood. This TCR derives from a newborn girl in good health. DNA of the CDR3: TGCAGTGCTCCGGGGACACGACCAGCCTACGAGCAGTACTTC. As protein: CSAPGTRPAYEQYF.